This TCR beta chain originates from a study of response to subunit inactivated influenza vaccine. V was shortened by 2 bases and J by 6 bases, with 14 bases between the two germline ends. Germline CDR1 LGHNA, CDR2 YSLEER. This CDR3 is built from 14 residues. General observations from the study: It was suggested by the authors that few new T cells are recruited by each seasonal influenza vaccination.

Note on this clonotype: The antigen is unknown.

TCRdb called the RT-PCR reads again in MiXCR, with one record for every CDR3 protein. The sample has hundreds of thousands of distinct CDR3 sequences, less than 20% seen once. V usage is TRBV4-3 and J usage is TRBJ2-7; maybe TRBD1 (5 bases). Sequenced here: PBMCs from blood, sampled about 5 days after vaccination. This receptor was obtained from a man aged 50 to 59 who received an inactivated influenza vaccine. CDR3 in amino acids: CASSQNFRVSEQYF. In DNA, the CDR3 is TGCGCCAGCAGCCAAAACTTCAGGGTTTCCGAGCAGTACTTC.